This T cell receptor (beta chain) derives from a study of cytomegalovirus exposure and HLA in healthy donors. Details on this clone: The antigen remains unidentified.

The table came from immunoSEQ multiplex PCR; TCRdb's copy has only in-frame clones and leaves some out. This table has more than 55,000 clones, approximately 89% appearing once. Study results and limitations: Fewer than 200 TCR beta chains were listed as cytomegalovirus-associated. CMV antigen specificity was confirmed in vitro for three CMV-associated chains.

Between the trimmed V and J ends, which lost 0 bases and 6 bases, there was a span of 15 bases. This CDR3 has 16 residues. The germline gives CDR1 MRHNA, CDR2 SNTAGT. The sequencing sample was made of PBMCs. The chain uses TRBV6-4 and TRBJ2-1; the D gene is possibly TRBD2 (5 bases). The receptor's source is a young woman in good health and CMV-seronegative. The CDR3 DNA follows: TGTGCCAGCAGTGACTCTCGTAGGACTTCGGCCAATGAGCAGTTCTTC. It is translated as CASSDSRRTSANEQFF.